A single sample gave rise to the 10 T cell receptor beta chains below, sequenced in a study of shared clonotypes between healthy human individuals (dated by TCRdb to the early 2020s). Libraries were built with the immunoSEQ multiplex PCR assay. Held by TCRdb, this immuneACCESS table contains in-frame sequences only and omits some clones. Under half of the omission traces to an unresolved V gene where checked; the cause of the rest is unknown. For this sample there are 2 million to 2.5 million clones; about 95% appear just once. The ten largest clones represent 0.13% of the sample. Sequences were obtained from naive CD4+ T cells sorted from blood. The cell subset or site label for this specimen denotes: CD45RA+ positively selected. The receptors were sampled from a young man in good health.

V gene TRBV9 combines with J gene TRBJ2-7; the match to TRBD2 covers 10 bases. With 0 bases clipped from V and 7 bases from J, the junction kept 7 bases outside the gene matches. The germline CDR1 and CDR2 sequences are SGDLS and YYNGEE. The CDR3 totals 15 residues. The CDR3 sequence is CASSVDPAGGPEQYF. As DNA, the CDR3 is TGTGCCAGCAGCGTAGACCCAGCGGGGGGGCCAGAGCAGTACTTC.

This clone was observed once. The J gene is TRBJ2-2, the V gene TRBV4-3; D is uncertain. Germline V gene data show CDR1 as LGHNA and CDR2 as YSLEER. The CDR3 totals 16 residues. Trimming cost V 0 bases and J 4 bases, with 12 bases left between them. The DNA of the CDR3 is TGCGCCAGCAGCCAAGAAGCTGGGTTAGGCACCGGGGAGCTGTTTTTT. It yields the protein CASSQEAGLGTGELFF.

The chain has TRBV6-6 and TRBJ2-6, with D perhaps matching TRBD2 (5 bases). Between the trimmed V and J ends, which lost 0 bases and 12 bases, there was a span of 12 bases. This CDR3 is built from 14 residues. CDR1 and CDR2 (germline): MNHNY, SVGAGI (reference sequence). In DNA form, the CDR3 reads TGTGCCAGCAGTTACTCTCCAGGACTCGGCGTCCTGACTTTC. Translating gives CASSYSPGLGVLTF.

J is TRBJ1-2 and V is TRBV29-1; D gene unclear. This CDR3 has 11 amino acids. The V end was cut by 7 bases, the J end by 5 bases, with 11 bases between. Germline-derived CDR1 and CDR2 are SQVTM and ANQGSEA. The CDR3 bases are TGCAGCGGGGGTGACGGGTATGGCTACACCTTC. Translating it yields CSGGDGYGYTF.

The V and J genes are TRBV2 and TRBJ2-7; TRBD1 aligns across 9 bases. The CDR3 totals 15 residues. Per germline, CDR1 SNHLY and CDR2 FYNNEI. J was trimmed by 3 bases and V by 6 bases; bases with no gene match: 9. The CDR3 DNA sequence: TGTGCCAGCAGCCGGGACAGGGCATCTTTCTACGAGCAGTACTTC. It yields the protein CASSRDRASFYEQYF.

In its sample, this clone was seen a few times. One end of the junction is discordant with germline, which a read error may explain. This CDR3 is also generated by other DNA sequences in the sample. The CDR3 loop reads CASSARTSGGKNEQYF. Written as DNA, the CDR3 is TGCGCCAGCAGCGCCAGGACTAGCGGAGGGAAGAACGAGCAGTACTTC. The chain carries TRBV9 and TRBJ2-7; 10 positions match TRBD2. Looked up from germline, CDR1 is SGDLS and CDR2 is YYNGEE. This CDR3 comprises 16 residues.

The chain combines TRBV9 with TRBJ2-7; D remains unclear. This CDR3 has 15 amino acids. From germline, CDR1 is SGDLS and CDR2 YYNGEE. Trimming left V 2 bases short and J 1 base short, with 13 bases between. The CDR3 protein is CASSVQPSPSYEQYF. In DNA, the CDR3 is TGTGCCAGCAGCGTTCAGCCCTCCCCATCCTACGAGCAGTACTTC.

The chain uses TRBV7-2 and TRBJ1-2; maybe TRBD1 (5 bases). CDR1 and CDR2 (germline): SGHTA, FQGNSA. The germline V and J ends were trimmed by 3 bases and 3 bases, with 8 bases remaining between them. The CDR3 covers 13 residues. CDR3 sequence reads: CASSLTEYYGYTF. In nucleotides, the CDR3 is TGTGCCAGCAGCTTGACAGAATACTATGGCTACACCTTC.

The chain links TRBV6-6 to TRBJ1-5; D gene uncertain. The length of the CDR3 is 14 residues. Germline values: CDR1 MNHNY, CDR2 SVGAGI (reference sequence). The germline V and J ends were trimmed by 7 bases and 7 bases, with 17 bases remaining between them. The CDR3 sequence is CASIQTLTGQPQHF. The CDR3 DNA reads as TGTGCCAGCATCCAGACCCTAACGGGGCAGCCCCAGCATTTT.

The V gene is TRBV19, the J gene TRBJ2-7, with TRBD1 identical over 9 bases. The CDR3 loop spans 14 amino acids. V shed 6 bases and J 2 bases; nucleotides not matched to a gene: 5. The germline CDR1 and CDR2 sequences are LNHDA and SQIVND (reference sequence). Written as DNA, the CDR3 is TGTGCCAGTAGCAAGACAGGGGGGACCTACGAGCAGTACTTC. Its protein product is CASSKTGGTYEQYF. The entire variable domain, with the rest obtained from reference TRBV19 and TRBJ2-7, is as follows: DGGITQSPKYLFRKEGQNVTLSCEQNLNHDAMYWYRQDPGQGLRLIYYSQIVNDFQKGDIAEGYSVSREKKESFPLTVTSAQKNPTAFYLCASSKTGGTYEQYFGPGTRLTVT.